The rows below give T cell receptor beta chains drawn from one sample of a study of blood T cell repertoires in COVID-19. This table comes from immunoSEQ multiplex PCR, and its TCRdb copy is limited to in-frame clones, with some not included. The repertoire holds 180,000 or so clones, with 87% as singletons. Source material: peripheral blood. The receptors come from a young man with active or convalescent COVID-19. Each CDR3 is given with its conserved first and last residue. The D gene is left open where the match is weak. The size entry is marked missing in some rows and otherwise reads once, few, many or a size class.

clone_size,j_call,v_call,d_call,cdr3_nt,cdr3_aa
-,TRBJ1-2,TRBV18,-,TGTGCCAGCTCGCCGCGGGGGGGGACCTCGAAAAAAATCTATGGCTACACCTTC,CASSPRGGTSKKIYGYTF
-,TRBJ2-5,TRBV5-1,-,TGCGCCAGCAGCTTGAGGTGGGCAGGGCTAGAGACCCAGTACTTC,CASSLRWAGLETQYF
-,TRBJ2-3,TRBV12-5,TRBD2,TGTGCTAGTGGTTCGGGACTAGCGGGAAGCACAGATACGCAGTATTTT,CASGSGLAGSTDTQYF
-,TRBJ2-5,TRBV9,TRBD2,TGTGCCAGCAGCGTAGCGGGAGGGGGACGCGGGAAGACCCAGTACTTC,CASSVAGGGRGKTQYF
-,TRBJ2-1,TRBV3-1/TRBV3-2,TRBD2,TGTGCCAGCTTTGGGTCCGGGGGGGCCCGAGAGCAGTTCTTC,CASFGSGGAREQFF
-,TRBJ1-5,TRBV6-5,-,TGTGCCAGCGGAGACTTAAATCAGCCCCAGCATTTT,CASGDLNQPQHF
-,TRBJ2-2,TRBV11-2,-,TGTGCCAGCAGCACCTTTCGGGGTTCCTTGGCCGGGGAGCTGTTTTTT,CASSTFRGSLAGELFF
-,TRBJ1-3,TRBV2,-,TGTGCCAGCAGTCCAGAATCGTGGGCTCGCGGAAACACCATATATTTT,CASSPESWARGNTIYF
-,TRBJ1-1,TRBV6-2/TRBV6-3,-,TGTGCCAGCAGTCGCGGTCCGGCTGAAGCTTTCTTT,CASSRGPAEAFF
-,TRBJ2-1,TRBV28,TRBD2,TGTGCCAGCAGTTTAGCGGGGGGGTCCTACAATGAGCAGTTCTTC,CASSLAGGSYNEQFF
-,TRBJ1-2,TRBV27,TRBD1,TGTGCCAGCAGTATGACAGGGGGCGACTATGGCTACACCTTC,CASSMTGGDYGYTF
-,TRBJ2-7,TRBV7-2,TRBD1,TGTGCCAGCAGCTCGAACTCAGGGGGCGAGCAGTACTTC,CASSSNSGGEQYF
-,TRBJ1-2,TRBV2,-,TGTGCCAGCAGCCGGGACACCAACTATGGCTACACCTTC,CASSRDTNYGYTF
-,TRBJ1-5,TRBV12-5,TRBD1,TGTGCTAGTGGTTTGGGGGACAGCCGCAATCAGCCCCAGCATTTT,CASGLGDSRNQPQHF
-,TRBJ2-3,TRBV21-1,-,TGTGCCAGCAGCAAAGTCGCACCGGGGGGCACAGATACGCAGTATTTT,CASSKVAPGGTDTQYF
-,TRBJ1-1,TRBV4-1,-,TGCGCCAGCAGCAGAATGGCGGGTTTGAACACTGAAGCTTTCTTT,CASSRMAGLNTEAFF
-,TRBJ1-2,TRBV10-2,TRBD1,TGCGCCAGCAGTAGGACAGGGGGCGGCTATGGCTACACCTTC,CASSRTGGGYGYTF
few,TRBJ1-4,TRBV5-1,-,TGCGCCAGCAGCTCTATCGAACTATCAACTAATGAAAAACTGTTTTTT,CASSSIELSTNEKLFF
-,TRBJ2-1,TRBV7-3,TRBD1,TGTGCCAGCAGCTTACAGGGGGCGGGTGAGCAGTTCTTC,CASSLQGAGEQFF
-,TRBJ2-1,TRBV28,-,TGTGCCAGCAGTTTAGACTTTACACCGTTCTTC,CASSLDFTPFF
-,TRBJ1-4,TRBV28,-,TGTGCCAGCAGTTTAGTCGGTACAACTAATGAAAAACTGTTTTTT,CASSLVGTTNEKLFF
few,TRBJ2-2,TRBV11-3,-,TGTGCCAGCAGCTCCAGCGTGATGAGGGGAGGCACCGGGGAGCTGTTTTTT,CASSSSVMRGGTGELFF
few,TRBJ1-4,TRBV30,-,TGTGCCTGGAGGGACAGACCTAATGAAAAACTGTTTTTT,CAWRDRPNEKLFF
-,TRBJ1-1,TRBV19,TRBD1,TGTGCCAGTAGTTTGGACAGGGGGCTCTCTGAAGCTTTCTTT,CASSLDRGLSEAFF
-,TRBJ2-7,TRBV5-1,-,TGCGCCAGCAGCTGGGGCGGGGGCAACAGGGGGGCCTACGAGCAGTACTTC,CASSWGGGNRGAYEQYF
-,TRBJ2-3,TRBV19,TRBD2,TGTGCCAGTAGTCCTTACGTGGGCGGGGGGGCGACAGATACGCAGTATTTT,CASSPYVGGGATDTQYF
-,TRBJ2-3,TRBV11-1,-,TGTGCCAGCAGCCCTATGGGGGCTAGCACAGATACGCAGTATTTT,CASSPMGASTDTQYF
-,TRBJ1-1,TRBV4-1,-,TGCGCCAGCAGCCGCAGCGCGGGGTCCAACACTGAAGCTTTCTTT,CASSRSAGSNTEAFF
-,TRBJ1-1,TRBV7-3,TRBD1,TGTGCCAGCAGCTTAGATCCAGGGGGCGCATTCTCTGAAGCTTTCTTT,CASSLDPGGAFSEAFF
many,TRBJ2-7,TRBV7-9,-,TGTGCCAGCAGCTTAGAGGACTTGGGCGAGCAGTACTTC,CASSLEDLGEQYF
few,TRBJ1-5,TRBV19,-,TGTGCCAGTAGTTTCCAGGGGTCGACCTATCAGCCCCAGCATTTT,CASSFQGSTYQPQHF
-,TRBJ2-7,TRBV3-1/TRBV3-2,TRBD2,TGTGCCAGCAGCCAAGGGACTAGCGGGACTGAGAGGGAGCAGTACTTC,CASSQGTSGTEREQYF
-,TRBJ1-1,TRBV5-6,-,TGTGCCAGCAGCTCATCCATGAACACTGAAGCTTTCTTT,CASSSSMNTEAFF
-,TRBJ2-1,TRBV30,TRBD2,TGTGCCTGTCAAGGGAGCGGGGGGAGCAATGAGCAGTTCTTC,CACQGSGGSNEQFF
few,TRBJ1-5,TRBV12-5,TRBD1,TGTGCTAGTGGTCGGACAGGGTGGGGACAGCCCCAGCATTTT,CASGRTGWGQPQHF
few,TRBJ1-4,TRBV2,-,TGTGCCAGCAGTGAAGCGTTATCAACAGGGCAGCATGAAAAACTGTTTTTT,CASSEALSTGQHEKLFF
-,TRBJ1-2,TRBV18,-,TGTGCCAGCTCACCCCCCACAAACTATGGCTACACCTTC,CASSPPTNYGYTF
-,TRBJ2-5,TRBV24-1,TRBD1,TGTGCCACCAGTGATCCCGGACAGGGCGGCGAGACCCAGTACTTC,CATSDPGQGGETQYF
-,TRBJ1-3,TRBV5-6,-,TGTGCCAGCAGCTTGGCCGGGGGCTCTGGAAACACCATATATTTT,CASSLAGGSGNTIYF
-,TRBJ2-3,TRBV7-9,TRBD2,TGTGCCAGCACCCGGGGGGGGGCCACAGATACGCAGTATTTT,CASTRGGATDTQYF
-,TRBJ2-5,TRBV24-1,TRBD2,TGTGCCACCAGTGATTCTAGCGGGGGAATCCAAGAGACCCAGTACTTC,CATSDSSGGIQETQYF
-,TRBJ2-5,TRBV4-2,TRBD2,TGTGCCAGCAGCCAAGCGCTACTAGCGGGGGCGATTGGGGAGACCCAGTACTTC,CASSQALLAGAIGETQYF
-,TRBJ2-2,TRBV25-1,-,TGTGCCAGCAGTGATCAAACCGGGGAGCTGTTTTTT,CASSDQTGELFF
once,TRBJ1-1,TRBV24-1,-,TGTGCCACCTCCCGAGGCCAGGGTGAAGCTTTCTTT,CATSRGQGEAFF
-,TRBJ2-7,TRBV11-2,-,TGTGCCAGCAGCACTTCAGGGAACGAGCAGTACTTC,CASSTSGNEQYF
-,TRBJ1-4,TRBV6-6,-,TGTGCCAGCAGGGGTACGGGAAATGAAAAACTGTTTTTT,CASRGTGNEKLFF